This T cell receptor beta chain emerged from a study of blood T cell repertoires in COVID-19. For the study at large: Sample material is recorded as cDNA or gDNA derived from T cells, B-cell-depleted T cells, or PBMCs.

The germline V gene encodes CDR1 GTSNPN and CDR2 SVGIG (reference sequence). V lost 3 bases and J 1 base, leaving 13 bases between the germline ends. The CDR3 has 16 amino acids. Methods used by the authors: Estimated nucleated cell counts came from reference gene primer amplification. The data were produced by immunoSEQ multiplex PCR, yet TCRdb's version contains in-frame clones alone and is incomplete. That table gives V, J and clone size, and the DNA gave D and trimming. Of more than 60,000 clones listed, around 80% are singletons. The sample was peripheral blood. This chain connects TRBV30 to TRBJ1-6; possibly TRBD1 for D (6 bases). The source is a man aged 55 to 70 with active or convalescent COVID-19. The CDR3 protein is CAWREEGGSYNSPLHF. The CDR3 DNA follows: TGTGCCTGGAGAGAGGAAGGGGGATCCTATAATTCACCCCTCCACTTT.